This entry features one TCR beta chain sequence. Its matching antigen is unknown. Making use of molecular barcodes, quantitative 5'-RACE generated TCR beta libraries. Each CDR3 protein gets one entry after TCRdb re-called the 5' RACE reads with MiXCR. The sample lists fewer than 250,000 distinct CDR3 sequences, about 17% occurring once. The data stem from a study of CD8 T cells in ankylosing spondylitis. Findings of the study overall: A TCR beta motif made of about eight highly homologous variants seemed typical of ankylosing spondylitis blood.

The CDR3 is 13 amino acids. Germline V lookup: CDR1 LNHDA, CDR2 SQIVND (reference sequence). Trimming cost V 9 bases and J 2 bases; bases outside gene matches: 3. This chain connects TRBV19 to TRBJ2-1; the match to TRBD2 covers 8 bases. The TCR comes from a male donor with ankylosing spondylitis. Sequenced material: blood, either unsorted or a sorted T cell fraction (not recorded which). The CDR3 DNA follows: TGTGCCAGCGAGCGGGGGCCCTACAATGAGCAGTTCTTC. Translating gives CASERGPYNEQFF.